The present T cell receptor beta chain was sequenced within a study of read filtering for tumor transcriptome and immune sequencing. The CDR3 contains 13 residues. Trimming shortened V by 3 bases and J by 8 bases, and 14 bases separated the two germline ends. Germline V gives CDR1 DFQATT, CDR2 SNEGSKA (reference sequence). This clonotype was counted a few times. The library was built from about 400 ng RNA with molecular barcoded adaptors for alpha/delta and beta/gamma chains. From the reads, TCRdb called clonotypes with MiXCR, one entry per CDR3 protein. The sample contains approximately 140,000 distinct CDR3 sequences, less than 15% of which appear only once.

V gene TRBV20-1 combines with J gene TRBJ1-5, with a tentative D call TRBD1 (6 bases). The TCR sequence derives from a donor at least 40 years old with multiple myeloma. The sequenced sample was a population of CD138-negative cells sorted from bone marrow. CDR3 bases: TGCAGTGCTAGCGTAGGGGGGGCAGAGCCCCAGCATTTT. Its translation: CSASVGGAEPQHF.